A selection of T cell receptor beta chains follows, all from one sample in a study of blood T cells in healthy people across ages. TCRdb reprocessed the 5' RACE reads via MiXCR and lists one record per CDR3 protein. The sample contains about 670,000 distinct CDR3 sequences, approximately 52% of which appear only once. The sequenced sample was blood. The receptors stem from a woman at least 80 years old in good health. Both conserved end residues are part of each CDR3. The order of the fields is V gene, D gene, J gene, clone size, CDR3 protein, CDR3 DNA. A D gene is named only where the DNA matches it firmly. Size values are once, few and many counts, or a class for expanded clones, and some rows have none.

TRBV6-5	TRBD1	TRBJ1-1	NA	CASRQRQGVTEAFF	TGTGCCAGCAGACAACGACAGGGGGTCACTGAAGCTTTCTTT
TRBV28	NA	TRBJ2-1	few	CASSVVSHNEQFF	TGTGCCAGCAGTGTAGTCTCTCACAATGAGCAGTTCTTC
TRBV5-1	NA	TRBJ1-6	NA	CASSFTERNSPLHF	TGCGCCAGCAGCTTTACGGAGCGGAATTCACCCCTCCACTTT
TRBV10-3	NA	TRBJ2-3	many	CAMRDSTDTQYF	TGTGCCATGCGGGACAGCACAGATACGCAGTATTTT
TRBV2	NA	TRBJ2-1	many	CASGKTGTLRDEQFF	TGTGCCAGCGGCAAAACAGGAACCCTTAGGGATGAGCAGTTCTTC
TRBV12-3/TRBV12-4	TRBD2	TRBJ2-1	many	CASSFSGTSSNEQFF	TGTGCCAGCAGTTTCTCCGGGACTAGCAGTAATGAGCAGTTCTTC
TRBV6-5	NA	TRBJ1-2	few	CASSYGDLRYGYTF	TGTGCCAGCAGTTACGGGGACCTTCGGTATGGCTACACCTTC
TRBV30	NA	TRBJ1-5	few	CAWRRDVSNQPQHF	TGTGCCTGGAGGAGGGATGTGAGCAATCAGCCCCAGCATTTT
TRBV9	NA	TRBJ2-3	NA	CASSGSVGAQYF	TGTGCCAGCAGCGGCTCAGTCGGAGCGCAGTATTTT
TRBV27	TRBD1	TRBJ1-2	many	CASSFSYRGGGYTF	TGTGCCAGCAGTTTCTCCTACAGGGGTGGTGGCTACACCTTC
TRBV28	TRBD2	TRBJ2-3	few	CASSAGGIRDTQYF	TGTGCCAGCAGTGCGGGAGGGATAAGAGATACGCAGTATTTT
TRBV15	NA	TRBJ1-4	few	CATSRPGIEQEKLFF	TGTGCCACCAGCAGACCGGGAATCGAGCAAGAAAAACTGTTTTTT
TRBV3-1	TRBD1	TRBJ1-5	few	CASSHGTGTYQPQHF	TGTGCCAGCAGCCACGGGACAGGGACATATCAGCCCCAGCATTTT
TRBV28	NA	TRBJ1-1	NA	CASSAYDRSTGMAFF	TGTGCCAGCAGTGCCTACGACAGGTCCACGGGTATGGCTTTCTTT
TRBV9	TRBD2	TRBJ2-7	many	CASSPGTSRLYEQYF	TGTGCCAGCAGCCCGGGGACTAGCAGACTGTACGAGCAGTACTTC
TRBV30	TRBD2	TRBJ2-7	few	CAWNRLAVLTVGYEQYF	TGTGCCTGGAACAGACTAGCGGTTTTAACCGTGGGCTACGAGCAGTACTTC
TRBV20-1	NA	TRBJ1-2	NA	CSARDLRRYGYTF	TGCAGTGCTAGAGATCTAAGACGATATGGCTACACCTTC
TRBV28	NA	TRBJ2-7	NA	CAGQGGPAREQYF	TGTGCCGGCCAGGGCGGTCCTGCGAGGGAGCAGTACTTC
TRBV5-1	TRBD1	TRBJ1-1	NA	CASSSSPIPTGVNTEAFF	TGCGCCAGCAGCTCAAGCCCAATCCCGACAGGGGTAAACACTGAAGCTTTCTTT
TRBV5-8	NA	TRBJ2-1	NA	CASSREGERFYNEQFF	TGTGCCAGCAGCCGTGAGGGGGAACGGTTTTACAATGAGCAGTTCTTC
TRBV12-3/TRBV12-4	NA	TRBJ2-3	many	CASSHLSCNTDTQYF	TGTGCCAGCAGCCATCTTAGCTGCAACACAGATACGCAGTATTTT
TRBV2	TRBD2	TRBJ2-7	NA	CASSEAREGLYEQYF	TGTGCCAGCAGTGAAGCGAGGGAGGGATTGTACGAGCAGTACTTC
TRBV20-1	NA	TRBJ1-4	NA	CSARDSISTNEKLFF	TGCAGTGCTAGAGATAGCATTTCAACTAATGAAAAACTGTTTTTT
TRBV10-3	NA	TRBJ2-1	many	CATHRDGGNEQFF	TGTGCCACCCACCGGGACGGGGGCAATGAGCAGTTCTTC
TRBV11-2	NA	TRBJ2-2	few	CASTPSWSGELFF	TGTGCCAGCACCCCCTCGTGGTCCGGGGAGCTGTTTTTT
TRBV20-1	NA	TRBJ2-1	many	CSASGDRGNEQFF	TGCAGTGCTAGTGGGGACCGAGGCAATGAGCAGTTCTTC
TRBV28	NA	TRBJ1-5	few	CASIMLGGGNQPQHF	TGTGCCAGCATCATGCTCGGGGGGGGCAATCAGCCCCAGCATTTT
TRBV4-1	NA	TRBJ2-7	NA	CASSQEGRSSYEQYF	TGCGCCAGCAGCCAAGAGGGCAGGAGCTCCTACGAGCAGTACTTC
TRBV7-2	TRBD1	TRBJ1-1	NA	CASSIRQGAEAFF	TGTGCCAGCAGCATCAGACAGGGTGCTGAAGCTTTCTTT
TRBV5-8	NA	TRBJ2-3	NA	CTSSQGDTQYF	TGTACCAGCAGCCAAGGGGATACGCAGTATTTT
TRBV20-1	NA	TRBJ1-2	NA	CSAREMGGNYGYTF	TGCAGTGCTAGAGAAATGGGGGGAAACTATGGCTACACCTTC
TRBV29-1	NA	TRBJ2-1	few	CSVGSQNIGNEQFF	TGCAGCGTTGGAAGTCAAAATATCGGCAATGAGCAGTTCTTC
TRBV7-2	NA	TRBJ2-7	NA	CASSLVSTNEQYF	TGTGCCAGCAGCCTGGTCTCTACGAACGAGCAGTACTTC
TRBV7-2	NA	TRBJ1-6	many	CASSLAGTSMAPLHF	TGTGCCAGCAGCTTAGCGGGGACAAGCATGGCACCCCTCCACTTT
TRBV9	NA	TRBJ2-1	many	CASSASRSEQFF	TGTGCCAGCAGCGCGAGCAGGTCTGAGCAGTTCTTC
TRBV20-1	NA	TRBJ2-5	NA	CSAPDPWETSNEQYF	TGCAGTGCTCCGGATCCCTGGGAGACCAGCAATGAGCAGTACTTC
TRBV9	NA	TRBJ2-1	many	CASSVAGEPYNEQFF	TGTGCCAGCAGCGTAGCGGGGGAACCCTACAATGAGCAGTTCTTC
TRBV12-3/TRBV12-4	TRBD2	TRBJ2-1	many	CASRASGPSYNEQFF	TGTGCCAGCAGGGCTAGCGGGCCGTCCTACAATGAGCAGTTCTTC
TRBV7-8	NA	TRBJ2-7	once	CASRPAGRREQYF	TGTGCCAGCAGACCGGCAGGGCGGCGGGAGCAGTACTTC
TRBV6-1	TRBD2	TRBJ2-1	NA	CASRKLAGSLSSYNEQFF	TGTGCCAGCAGGAAACTAGCGGGTTCCTTGAGCTCCTACAATGAGCAGTTCTTC
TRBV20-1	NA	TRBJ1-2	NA	CSAHGAGYTF	TGCAGTGCTCATGGGGCTGGCTACACCTTC
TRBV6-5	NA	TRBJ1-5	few	CASGSNQPQHF	TGTGCCAGCGGCAGCAATCAGCCCCAGCATTTT
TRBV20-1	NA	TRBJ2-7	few	CSASPDYEQYF	TGCAGTGCTAGTCCGGACTACGAGCAGTACTTC
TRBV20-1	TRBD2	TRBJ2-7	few	CSARGLAGGPTEQYF	TGCAGTGCTAGAGGATTAGCGGGAGGGCCAACCGAGCAGTACTTC
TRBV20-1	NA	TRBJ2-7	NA	CSPRDGRKYEQYF	TGCAGCCCCAGAGACGGGAGAAAATACGAGCAGTACTTC
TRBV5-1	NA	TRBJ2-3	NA	CASSLDIRVTSTDTQYF	TGCGCCAGCAGCTTGGATATCCGGGTCACTAGCACAGATACGCAGTATTTT